These 9 T cell receptor beta chains came from one sample sequenced in a study of blood T cell repertoires in COVID-19. Produced via immunoSEQ multiplex PCR; TCRdb's table is partial and in-frame only. The sample consists of 300,000 to 350,000 clones, about 86% of them appearing once. The sequenced material came from PBMCs or T cells enriched from blood (not recorded which). All receptors derive from a woman aged 40 to 50 with acute COVID-19.

V usage is TRBV4-3 and J usage is TRBJ2-1, with D maybe TRBD1 (5 bases). Germline CDR1 reads LGHNA; CDR2 reads YSLEER. The CDR3 runs 17 residues. Trimming removed 1 base at V and 8 bases at J, with 21 bases between. The CDR3 loop is CASSQGSSGPLVDEQFF. CDR3 coding DNA: TGCGCCAGCAGCCAAGGATCATCAGGGCCCTTGGTGGATGAGCAGTTCTTC.

DNA of the CDR3: TGTGCCAGCAACCTAGATTTTGGCAATGAGCAGTTCTTC. Translation gives CASNLDFGNEQFF. The chain joins TRBV9 to TRBJ2-1; D is uncertain. The CDR3 totals 13 residues. V was shortened by 6 bases and J by 6 bases, with 13 bases between the two germline ends. Germline CDR1 and CDR2: SGDLS and YYNGEE.

The chain combines TRBV3-1 (or the pseudogene TRBV3-2) with TRBJ2-3; 11 positions match TRBD2. The CDR3 has 17 amino acids. Looked up from germline, CDR1 is LGHDT and CDR2 is YNNKEL (reference sequence). V was clipped by 2 bases and J by 3 bases; unmatched bases: 7. This CDR3 is CASSQFTSGGGTDTQYF. The CDR3 nucleotides are TGTGCCAGCAGCCAATTTACTAGCGGGGGAGGGACAGATACGCAGTATTTT.

The chain couples TRBV25-1 to TRBJ2-7; 7 nucleotides agree with TRBD1. The CDR3 totals 13 residues. With V trimmed by 9 bases and J by 1 base, 6 bases remained unmatched. CDR1 is MGHDK, CDR2 SYGVNS, per germline. CDR3 nucleotide sequence: TGTGCCAGTTGGGACAGTCGATCCTACGAGCAGTACTTC. Translated, it gives CASWDSRSYEQYF.

The genes are TRBV5-6 and TRBJ1-2; the D gene is possibly TRBD1 (5 bases). V gave up 8 bases and J gave up 4 bases, with 21 bases separating them. This CDR3 contains 15 residues. The V gene's germline CDR1 is SGHDT and CDR2 YYEEEE. For the CDR3, the DNA is TGTGCCAGTTCTCTTACGCGCACAGGACGCTATGGCTACACCTTC. This codes for CASSLTRTGRYGYTF.

This clone turned up a few times. The CDR3 protein is CASNLGQTNTEAFF. The CDR3 nucleotides read TGTGCCAGTAATCTGGGACAGACGAACACTGAAGCTTTCTTT. The rearrangement joins TRBV19 to TRBJ1-1, with 7 bases matching TRBD1. J lost 1 base, V lost 7 bases, and 6 bases had no gene match. Looked up from germline, CDR1 is LNHDA and CDR2 is SQIVND (reference sequence). The CDR3 spans 14 residues.

This sequence joins TRBV11-3 and TRBJ2-3, with a tentative D call TRBD2 (6 bases). The CDR3 loop spans 14 amino acids. V was shortened by 5 bases and J by 2 bases, with 11 bases between the two germline ends. The germline CDR1 and CDR2 sequences are SGHNT and YENEEA. The CDR3 DNA sequence: TGTGCCAGCAGCACGGGAGCGATCACAGATACGCAGTATTTT. Residues: CASSTGAITDTQYF.

This clone was observed a single time. The gene calls are TRBV5-1 and TRBJ2-1; the D is unclear. Germline V gene data show CDR1 as SGHRS and CDR2 as YFSETQ. Trimming left V 4 bases short and J 2 bases short, with 10 bases between. CDR3 length: 14 amino acids. CDR3 in DNA: TGCGCCAGCAGCATAGAATTACCCTACAATGAGCAGTTCTTC. Amino acid sequence: CASSIELPYNEQFF.

The chain couples TRBV6-5 to TRBJ1-3; unclear D gene. The CDR3 sequence is 15 residues long. Between the trimmed V and J ends, which lost 6 bases and 0 bases, there was a span of 12 bases. Germline loops: CDR1 MNHEY, CDR2 SVGAGI. The CDR3 DNA is TGTGCCAGCAGCCGGAAGCACAGCTCTGGAAACACCATATATTTT. Translating it yields CASSRKHSSGNTIYF.